This TCR beta chain was identified during a study of blood T cell repertoires in COVID-19. Sequencing used immunoSEQ multiplex PCR; TCRdb keeps in-frame clones, though not all of them. The table includes about 120,000 clones, approximately 71% detected once. Germline V gene data show CDR1 as SQVTM and CDR2 as ANQGSEA. The CDR3 runs to 12 residues. V was cut by 5 bases and J by 6 bases, with 14 bases left in between. This chain uses TRBV29-1 with TRBJ2-7, with a possible D match to TRBD1 (7 bases). Sequenced input: peripheral blood. The sequence derives from an older woman with acute or convalescent COVID-19. The CDR3 loop reads CSVFGQEGEQYF. The CDR3 coding sequence is TGCAGCGTTTTCGGACAGGAGGGCGAGCAGTACTTC.